This TCR beta chain was recorded in a study of T cells in Graves' hyperthyroidism and ophthalmopathy. Authors of the study amplified TCR beta CDR3 regions from RNA transcripts. First-round RT-PCR with HTBI primers amplified the TCR CDR3 region. TCRdb processed the multiplex PCR reads anew with MiXCR; each CDR3 protein has one entry. The sample records 500,000 to 750,000 distinct CDR3 sequences, just over 45% being singletons. The study excluded patients with uncontrolled infection, other autoimmune disease, pregnancy or lactation. Details on this clonotype: The antigen is undetermined.

Study-level results: The model's output predicted ophthalmopathy at a median of around 7 months prior to onset. Separation of ophthalmopathy from stable hyperthyroidism was achieved by a 13 V-J model. In the blood, most expanded thyroid clonotypes above 0.001 appeared as well.

The CDR3 loop spans 15 amino acids. The trim removed 5 bases at V and 6 bases at J, leaving 9 bases unmatched. Sample: peripheral blood or thyroid tissue (not recorded which). This chain connects TRBV12-3 or TRBV12-4 to TRBJ1-2; TRBD1 matches at 10 bases. The origin of this receptor is a woman aged 18-29 years with Graves' hyperthyroidism. The DNA of the CDR3 is TGTGCCAGCAGTCCCCGGGACAGGGGAGGGAATGGCTACACCTTC. It codes for CASSPRDRGGNGYTF.